A single sample gave rise to the 5 T cell receptor beta chains below, sequenced in a study of blood T cell repertoires in COVID-19 (dated by TCRdb to the early 2020s). The method was the immunoSEQ multiplex PCR assay. Held by TCRdb, this immuneACCESS table contains in-frame sequences only and omits some clones. Under half of the omission traces to an unresolved V gene where checked; the cause of the rest is unknown. The sample has about 140,000 clones on record, 84% of them singletons. Of the sample, approximately 9% falls within the top ten clones. Material for sequencing was peripheral blood. The receptors were gathered from a man younger than 40 with COVID-19, enrolled during active disease.

In DNA, the CDR3 is TGTGCCAGCAGCCTGGGGGCTAGCGGGAGAAATGAGCAGTTCTTC. It specifies CASSLGASGRNEQFF. The gene calls are TRBV28 and TRBJ2-1, with TRBD2 identical over 10 bases. This CDR3 has 15 amino acids. The ends lost 6 bases at V and 7 bases at J; junction bases unmatched: 9. Germline-derived CDR1 and CDR2 are MDHEN and SYDVKM.

The chain recombines TRBV19 with TRBJ2-6, with D maybe TRBD2 (5 bases). CDR1 and CDR2 from the germline V gene are LNHDA and SQIVND (reference sequence). Trimming removed 7 bases at V and 0 bases at J, with 13 bases between. The CDR3 is 16 amino acids. CDR3 sequence: CASTPGSVSGANVLTF. CDR3 DNA: TGTGCCAGTACCCCGGGGTCGGTCTCTGGGGCCAACGTCCTGACTTTC. Together with reference TRBV19 and TRBJ2-6, the CDR3 gives the full variable domain: DGGITQSPKYLFRKEGQNVTLSCEQNLNHDAMYWYRQDPGQGLRLIYYSQIVNDFQKGDIAEGYSVSREKKESFPLTVTSAQKNPTAFYLCASTPGSVSGANVLTFGAGSRLTVL.

The table lists this clone with a count of one. The chain is built from TRBV11-2 and TRBJ2-5, with D unresolved. The CDR3 contains 14 residues. CDR1 SGHAT and CDR2 FQNNGV come from the germline V gene. The V end was cut by 6 bases, the J end by 4 bases, with 15 bases between. The CDR3 nucleotides read TGTGCCAGCAGTAGAAGCTCTGCTCGAGAGACCCAGTACTTC. Protein: CASSRSSARETQYF.

This chain uses TRBV6-5 with TRBJ1-2; TRBD1 aligns across 7 bases. The CDR3 sequence is 14 residues long. J was trimmed by 5 bases and V by 2 bases; bases with no gene match: 5. The V gene's germline CDR1 is MNHEY and CDR2 SVGAGI. The CDR3 bases are TGTGCCAGCAGTTACAGACAGGGAGGATATGGCTACACCTTC. Protein: CASSYRQGGYGYTF.

V usage is TRBV9 and J usage is TRBJ2-3, with TRBD2 identical over 7 bases. Trimming took 3 bases from V and 14 from J; bases not matched to a gene: 9. The CDR3 extends over 12 amino acids. CDR1 is SGDLS and CDR2 is YYNGEE in the germline V gene. CDR3 sequence (DNA): TGTGCCAGCAGCGGGGCTATGGCGGGGGTGTATTTT. It is translated as CASSGAMAGVYF.